This T cell receptor (beta chain) was captured in a study of T cell repertoires in cytomegalovirus infection. About the research overall: HLA-C-restricted CMV epitopes, recently identified, and well-studied HLA-B-restricted ones were used by the study. An indication of both CMV infection and matching HLA type came from public TCR beta signatures. Study findings and constraints: There were HLA-C-restricted CMV-specific TCR beta clonotypes dominating the ex vivo response. The cumulative frequency of public TCR beta families distinguished individuals who carried CMV together with the relevant HLA.

A word on this clonotype: What it recognizes is unknown.

TCRdb itself ran the reads through MiXCR, one entry per CDR3 protein. This table holds 650,000 to 850,000 distinct CDR3 sequences, around 29% found once. Sequencing used cultured CD8+ T cells from PBMCs, obtained from culture after CMV antigen stimulation. The receptor was derived from a human donor in good health (CMV status not recorded). Some clones in this sample may be carry-over from other donors' samples.

Here the CDR3 reads CASSEALTPSNQPQHF. CDR3 in DNA: TGTGCCAGCAGTGAAGCCCTGACCCCTAGCAATCAGCCCCAGCATTTT. The genes are TRBV2 and TRBJ1-5; no firm D call. This CDR3 spans 16 amino acids. V shed 0 bases and J shed 0 bases, with 9 bases lying between them. Germline V gene data show CDR1 as SNHLY and CDR2 as FYNNEI.